The 3 T cell receptor beta chains below were found in one sample sequenced in a study of cytomegalovirus exposure and HLA in healthy donors. Primers included in the PCR were 60 Vbeta and 13 Jbeta primers. Clones were sequenced by immunoSEQ multiplex PCR, and TCRdb holds only the in-frame ones, with some missing. Here the sample spans around 97,000 clones, 9.4% being singletons. Sequencing was performed on PBMCs. All receptors come from a man aged 45 to 65 in good health and CMV-seropositive.

This rearrangement joins TRBV7-3 to TRBJ2-2, with a possible D match to TRBD2 (7 bases). CDR3 length equals 18 residues. V was pared by 5 bases and J by 4 bases, with 23 bases between. Per the germline V gene, CDR1 is SGHTA and CDR2 is FQGTGA. This chain's CDR3 is CASSKQGGGRVGTGELFF. For the CDR3, the DNA is TGTGCCAGCAGCAAACAGGGAGGAGGGAGGGTAGGCACCGGGGAGCTGTTTTTT.

The V call is TRBV5-1, the J call TRBJ2-3, with D tentatively TRBD2 (5 bases). This CDR3 region has 14 residues. Germline V gene sequence: CDR1 SGHRS, CDR2 YFSETQ. Trimming removed 2 bases at V and 1 base at J, with 8 bases between. CDR3: CASSFGRGTDTQYF. The DNA of the CDR3 is TGCGCCAGCAGCTTCGGGCGGGGCACAGATACGCAGTATTTT.

The chain carries TRBV5-1 and TRBJ2-3; TRBD2 agrees at 12 bases. With V trimmed by 4 bases and J by 3 bases, 6 bases remained unmatched. Germline V lookup: CDR1 SGHRS, CDR2 YFSETQ. The CDR3 loop spans 16 amino acids. CDR3 protein: CASSHGLAGLTDTQYF. In DNA, the CDR3 is TGCGCCAGCAGCCACGGACTAGCGGGACTTACAGATACGCAGTATTTT.